This TCR beta chain was recorded in a study of a mutant IDH1 vaccine in newly diagnosed glioma (dated by TCRdb to the early 2020s). At the level of the whole study: Eight vaccinations were administered to patients in weeks 1, 3, 5, 7, 11, 15, 19 and 23, corresponding to visits V03 through V10. In the chemotherapy-containing groups, vaccination started alongside temozolomide cycles, whereas in patients who had radiotherapy alone it started 4-6 weeks after radiotherapy. Of the approximately 30 treated patients, 62.5% were male and around 38% were female, and a mean age of roughly 40 years was recorded. Prior to enrollment, patients had been given standard therapy consisting of radiotherapy alone, temozolomide alone, or radiochemotherapy with temozolomide, with the combination given to most patients. Peripheral blood was drawn at six visits: V03 (baseline), V05, V07, V10, V12 and V13. For exploratory analyses, longitudinal TCRB deep sequencing was carried out in roughly 25 treated patients wherever samples were available.

V is pruned by 6 bases and J by 2 bases, leaving 10 bases of the junction without a gene match. The CDR3 spans 16 residues, from the cysteine through the phenylalanine. Solely the CDR3 DNA is kept, with 48 bases framed from the first base. CDR1 and CDR2, per the germline V gene, are SNHLY and FYNNEI. The library was made by the immunoSEQ multiplex PCR assay. Rearranged TCR beta chain sequences were amplified using the hsTCRB Kit according to the manufacturer's protocol. TCRB libraries were sequenced on an Illumina MiSeq. The authors processed their data as follows. The kit vendor's proprietary platform handled demultiplexing, trimming and gene mapping. Imported from immuneACCESS, the table was reduced by TCRdb to in-frame sequences with V and J called. These copies leave out some clones; in studies compared against another copy, an unresolved V gene accounts for under half, and the cause of the remainder is not known. V, J and clone size are taken as reported in that table, and D and trimming were inferred from the DNA itself. A total of roughly 40,000 clones appear in this sample, roughly nine tenths of them only once. The ten top clones hold 2% to 3% of the sample.

The time point tag for this specimen amounts to: week 5, during vaccination. Every vaccine dose consisted of 300 ug of a 20-mer mutant IDH1 peptide in Montanide, administered subcutaneously together with topical imiquimod. The donors had newly diagnosed IDH1-mutant astrocytomas of WHO grade 3 or 4 that showed loss of nuclear ATRX. The samples were drawn from NOA16, a multicentre, single-arm, open-label phase I trial in Germany that tested a mutant IDH1 peptide vaccine in humans for the first time. Genomic DNA for TCRB sequencing was isolated from EDTA blood with the DNeasy Blood and Tissue Kit. Study-wide conclusions, independent of this receptor: The authors noted that analyses of patient blood samples could not be reproduced because of sample limitations. Vaccine-induced immune responses across multiple MHC alleles were detected in approximately 94% of patients. Changes in the top peripheral T cell clonotypes picked up by TCRB sequencing did not appear to be linked to pseudoprogression. Availability determined which PBMC samples were chosen for TCRB deep sequencing.

As for this clone: Its antigen target is currently unknown. No qualities accompany the bases; no much larger clone lies one base away.

Recombination connected TRBV2 to TRBJ2-5; the junction holds 9 bases that match TRBD1. Source: PBMCs, taken from a glioma patient whose treatment included an IDH1 peptide vaccine. This clonotype was obtained from a man in his forties or fifties with glioma. This receptor carries the CDR3 CASSPVPGQGQETQYF. The bases read TGTGCCAGCAGCCCCGTACCGGGACAGGGTCAAGAGACCCAGTACTTC.